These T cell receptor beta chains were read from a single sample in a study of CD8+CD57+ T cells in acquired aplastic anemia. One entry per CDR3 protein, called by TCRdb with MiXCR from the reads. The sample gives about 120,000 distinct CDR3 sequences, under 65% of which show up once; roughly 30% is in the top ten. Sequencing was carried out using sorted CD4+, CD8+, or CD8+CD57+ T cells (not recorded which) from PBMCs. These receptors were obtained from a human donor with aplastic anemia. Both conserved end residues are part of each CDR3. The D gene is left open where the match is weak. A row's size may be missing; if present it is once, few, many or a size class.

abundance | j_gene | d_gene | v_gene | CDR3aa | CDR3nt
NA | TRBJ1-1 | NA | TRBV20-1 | CSAREGTEAFF | TGCAGTGCTAGAGAGGGGACTGAAGCTTTCTTT
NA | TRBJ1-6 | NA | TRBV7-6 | CASSLGASSPLHF | TGTGCCAGCAGCTTAGGCGCAAGCTCACCCCTCCACTTT
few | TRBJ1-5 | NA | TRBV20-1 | CSASSGQYSNQPQHF | TGCAGTGCCAGCAGTGGACAGTACAGCAATCAGCCCCAGCATTTT
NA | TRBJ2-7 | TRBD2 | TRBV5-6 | CASSFAAGTSEYEQYF | TGTGCCAGCAGCTTTGCCGCTGGGACTAGCGAGTACGAGCAGTACTTC
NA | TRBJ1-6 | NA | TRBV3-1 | CASSQEGYGNSPLHF | TGTGCCAGCAGCCAAGAAGGATACGGGAATTCACCCCTCCACTTT
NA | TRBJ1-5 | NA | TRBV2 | CASSRSVSNQPQHF | TGTGCCAGCAGTCGGTCAGTGAGCAATCAGCCCCAGCATTTT
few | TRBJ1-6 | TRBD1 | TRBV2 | CASSEEGQENSPLHF | TGTGCCAGCAGTGAAGAGGGACAGGAGAATTCACCCCTCCACTTT
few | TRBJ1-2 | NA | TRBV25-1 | CASSEWGRETELGYTF | TGTGCCAGCAGTGAATGGGGGCGGGAGACAGAACTCGGCTACACCTTC
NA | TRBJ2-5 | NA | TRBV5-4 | CASSLSQQGTETQYF | TGTGCCAGCAGCTTGTCACAACAGGGAACGGAGACCCAGTACTTC
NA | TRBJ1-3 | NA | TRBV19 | CASSIGTPISGNTIYF | TGTGCCAGTAGTATAGGAACACCGATCTCTGGAAACACCATATATTTT
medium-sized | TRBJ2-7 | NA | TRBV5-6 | CASSLDPGSYEQYF | TGTGCCAGCAGCTTGGACCCCGGGTCCTACGAGCAGTACTTC
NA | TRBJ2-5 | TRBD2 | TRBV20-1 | CSARGTSGRSRDTQYF | TGCAGTGCTAGGGGGACTAGCGGGAGATCAAGAGACACCCAGTACTTC
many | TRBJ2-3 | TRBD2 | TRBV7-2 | CASSLVPLGGGDTDTQYF | TGTGCCAGCAGCTTAGTCCCCTTAGGCGGGGGGGACACAGATACGCAGTATTTT
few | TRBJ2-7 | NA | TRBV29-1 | CSVGNWVHEQYF | TGCAGCGTTGGAAATTGGGTGCACGAGCAGTACTTC
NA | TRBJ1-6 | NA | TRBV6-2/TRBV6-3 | CASSSLWGVKSPLHF | TGTGCCAGCAGTTCCCTTTGGGGGGTCAAATCACCCCTCCACTTT
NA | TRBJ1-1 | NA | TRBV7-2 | CASTLRNGAEAFF | TGTGCCAGCACGCTTAGAAACGGGGCCGAAGCTTTCTTT
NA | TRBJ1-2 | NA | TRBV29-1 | CSVEGDNYGYTF | TGCAGCGTCGAAGGGGATAACTATGGCTACACCTTC
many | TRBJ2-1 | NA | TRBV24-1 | CATSEGGLYNEQFF | TGTGCCACCAGTGAGGGCGGACTATACAATGAGCAGTTCTTC
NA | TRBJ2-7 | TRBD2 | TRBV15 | CATSRDPAGLVHEQYF | TGTGCCACCAGCAGAGATCCCGCGGGACTAGTCCACGAGCAGTACTTC
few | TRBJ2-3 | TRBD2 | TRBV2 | CASSGEGSTDTQYF | TGTGCCAGCAGTGGGGAGGGGAGCACAGATACGCAGTATTTT
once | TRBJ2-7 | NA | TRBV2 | CASSHGGQTSYEQYF | TGTGCCAGCAGCCACGGGGGACAGACCTCTTACGAGCAGTACTTC
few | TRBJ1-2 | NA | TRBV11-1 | CASSLYLGSANYGYTF | TGTGCCAGCAGCCTCTACCTGGGGTCGGCAAACTATGGCTACACCTTC
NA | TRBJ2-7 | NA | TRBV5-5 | CASSLLGALGGEQYF | TGTGCCAGCAGCTTATTAGGTGCCTTGGGGGGAGAGCAGTACTTC
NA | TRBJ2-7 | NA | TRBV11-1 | CASSPRDGEGKSYEQYF | TGTGCCAGCAGCCCTAGGGACGGAGAAGGAAAATCCTACGAGCAGTACTTC
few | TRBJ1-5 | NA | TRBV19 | CASSIVGTLLNQPQHF | TGTGCCAGTAGTATCGTCGGGACACTCCTAAATCAGCCCCAGCATTTT
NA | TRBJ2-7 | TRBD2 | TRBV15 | CATSRDQPGLSYEQYF | TGTGCCACCAGCAGAGATCAGCCGGGACTAAGCTACGAGCAGTACTTC
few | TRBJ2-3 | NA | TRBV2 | CASKGPADTQYF | TGTGCCAGCAAAGGGCCCGCAGATACGCAGTATTTT
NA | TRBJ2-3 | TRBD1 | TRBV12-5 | CASGRTGGGDTQYF | TGTGCTAGTGGCCGGACAGGGGGCGGAGATACGCAGTATTTT
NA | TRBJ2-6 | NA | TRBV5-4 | CASSHQGSGANVLTF | TGTGCCAGCAGCCACCAGGGCTCTGGGGCCAACGTCCTGACTTTC
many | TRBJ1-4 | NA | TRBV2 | CASSHRESNEKLFF | TGTGCCAGCAGCCACAGGGAGTCTAATGAAAAACTGTTTTTT
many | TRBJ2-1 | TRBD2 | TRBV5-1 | CASSFGGGSYNEQFF | TGCGCCAGCAGCTTTGGCGGGGGCTCCTACAATGAGCAGTTCTTC
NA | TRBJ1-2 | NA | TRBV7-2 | CASSLVGNYGYTF | TGTGCCAGCAGCTTAGTCGGGAACTATGGCTACACCTTC
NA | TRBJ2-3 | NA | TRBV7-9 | CASSATGGDTQYF | TGTGCCAGCAGCGCGACAGGTGGGGATACGCAGTATTTT
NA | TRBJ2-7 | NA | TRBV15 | CATSSRNGVLEYF | TGTGCCACCAGCAGCCGTAACGGTGTACTCGAGTACTTC
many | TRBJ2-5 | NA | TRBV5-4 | CASSLYGEQKTQYF | TGTGCCAGCAGCTTGTACGGGGAACAGAAGACCCAGTACTTC
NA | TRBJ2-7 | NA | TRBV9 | CASSVGSSGYEQYF | TGTGCCAGCAGCGTAGGTAGTAGCGGCTACGAGCAGTACTTC
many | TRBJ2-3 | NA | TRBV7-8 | CASSSHLDGRTDTQYF | TGTGCCAGCAGCTCGCACTTAGACGGACGCACAGATACGCAGTATTTT
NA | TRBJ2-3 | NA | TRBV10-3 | CAIKGGQAAQYF | TGTGCCATCAAGGGTGGGCAGGCAGCGCAGTATTTT
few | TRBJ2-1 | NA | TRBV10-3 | CAISESDGWSEQFF | TGTGCCATCAGTGAGTCGGATGGGTGGAGTGAGCAGTTCTTC
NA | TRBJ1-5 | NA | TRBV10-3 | CAPKTTNDQPQHF | TGTGCTCCCAAGACAACGAATGACCAGCCCCAGCATTTT
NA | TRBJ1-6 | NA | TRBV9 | CASSYGNAPLHF | TGTGCCAGCAGCTACGGGAACGCACCCCTCCACTTT
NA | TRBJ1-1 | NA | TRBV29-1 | CSVEEGNTEAFF | TGCAGCGTTGAAGAGGGAAACACTGAAGCTTTCTTT
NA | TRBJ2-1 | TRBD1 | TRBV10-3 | CAISSPGQGVEQFF | TGTGCCATCAGTTCACCGGGACAGGGGGTTGAGCAGTTCTTC
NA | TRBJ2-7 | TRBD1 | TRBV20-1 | CSAPRQGATYEQYF | TGCAGTGCTCCACGACAGGGGGCTACCTACGAGCAGTACTTC
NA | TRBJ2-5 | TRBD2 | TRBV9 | CASSVGGSGGYQETQYF | TGTGCCAGCAGCGTAGGTGGTAGCGGGGGGTACCAAGAGACCCAGTACTTC
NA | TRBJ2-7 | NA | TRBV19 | CASSIVGHRSYEQYF | TGTGCCAGTAGTATAGTGGGGCATCGCTCCTACGAGCAGTACTTC
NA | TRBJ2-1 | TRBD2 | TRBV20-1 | CSAKQGLAGGPRYEQFF | TGCAGTGCTAAACAGGGACTAGCGGGAGGGCCTCGCTATGAGCAGTTCTTC